This T cell receptor beta chain was identified in a study of T cell repertoires in cytomegalovirus infection (dated by TCRdb to between 2018 and 2021). About the study as a whole: The peptide stimulations were aimed at well-studied HLA-B-restricted epitopes as well as recently identified HLA-C-restricted CMV epitopes, whose presentation resists viral immunomodulation. Donor HLA type was relevant to the analysis, because carriage of CMV infection together with the matching HLA type was indicated by public TCR beta signatures. Overall study outcomes, separate from this receptor: The ex vivo response was dominated by HLA-C-restricted CMV-specific TCR beta clonotypes, which also provided the single most frequent clonotype in two of eight donors. Carriers of CMV infection plus the relevant HLA type were discriminated by the cumulative frequency of public TCR beta family members in the study cohort and in an independent roughly 320-donor cohort.

TCRdb lists the instrument as Illumina HiSeq 1500. TCRdb trimmed public reads at Q25 via fastp, called clones via MiXCR and kept in-frame beta chains. One record per CDR3 amino acid sequence lists the most common genes and DNA. The sample table holds just under 500,000 distinct CDR3 sequences, of which around 30% were seen once. The ten largest clonotypes hold under 20% of the sample. This sample's treatment or condition label indicates: in vitro stimulation with specific CMV peptide epitopes to enrich CMV-specific T cells. This clonotype was observed once. Its target antigen remains unknown. Nothing much larger sits one base from this clone, and base qualities are not available. One read offers little support. The sequenced sample was cultured PBMCs, obtained from culture after CMV antigen stimulation. The clonotype comes from a human donor in good health (CMV status not recorded). Some clones in this sample may be carry-over from other donors' samples.

The DNA sequence is TGCGCCAGCAGCCAAGGACAGGGACGATATGGCTACACCTTC. Its translation is CASSQGQGRYGYTF. The chain is assembled from TRBV4-1 and TRBJ1-2; 7 bases in the middle match TRBD1. Its CDR3 holds 14 amino acids, cysteine through phenylalanine. The read is trimmed to its CDR3 DNA, 42 bases read in frame from base 1. V is trimmed back by 1 base and J by 5 bases, and the junction contains 4 bases that no gene match accounts for. Per the germline V gene, MGHRA is the CDR1 and YSYEKL is the CDR2.